This is a list of T cell receptor beta chains from one sample in a study of identical twins. From the 5' RACE reads, TCRdb called clonotypes with MiXCR, one entry per CDR3 protein. The table has about 240,000 distinct CDR3 sequences, more than 9% seen once. Material for sequencing was memory T cells sorted from blood. The receptors were sampled from a man aged 50 to 59 in good health. CDR3s include the opening cysteine and the closing phenylalanine or tryptophan. Each record gives: clone size, J gene, V gene, D gene, CDR3 protein, CDR3 DNA. The D gene is left open where the match is weak. Clone sizes are given selectively: once, few, many, or a class where the clone is expanded.

>many|TRBJ2-5|TRBV18|TRBD1
CASSSGTGWKTQYF
TGTGCCAGCTCATCTGGGACAGGGTGGAAGACCCAGTACTTC
>few|TRBJ2-7|TRBV19|TRBD2
CASSLGFSGRSYEQYF
TGTGCCAGTAGTCTCGGTTTTAGCGGGAGGTCCTACGAGCAGTACTTC
>few|TRBJ1-1|TRBV6-2/TRBV6-3|.
CASSYGHVNTEAFF
TGTGCCAGCAGTTACGGACACGTGAACACTGAAGCTTTCTTT
>many|TRBJ1-4|TRBV11-2|.
CASSYSANEKLFF
TGTGCCAGCAGTTACAGTGCCAATGAAAAACTGTTTTTT
>.|TRBJ2-2|TRBV6-5|.
CASSYIRGSANTGELFF
TGTGCCAGCAGTTATATTAGGGGCAGCGCGAACACCGGGGAGCTGTTTTTT
>.|TRBJ1-6|TRBV7-2|.
CASSPTGTSNSPLHF
TGTGCCAGCAGTCCAACCGGGACCTCCAACTCACCCCTCCACTTT
>.|TRBJ2-3|TRBV29-1|TRBD1
CSATGTGGAIYTDTQYF
TGCAGCGCAACCGGGACAGGGGGCGCGATTTACACAGATACGCAGTATTTT
>few|TRBJ2-1|TRBV10-1|.
CASSESYVGEQFF
TGCGCCAGCAGTGAGTCGTATGTAGGAGAGCAGTTCTTC
>few|TRBJ2-7|TRBV5-6|.
CASSITGEQYF
TGTGCCAGCAGCATAACAGGAGAGCAGTACTTC
>many|TRBJ2-1|TRBV11-2|.
CASSFSQSEPFF
TGTGCCAGCAGCTTTTCACAGTCCGAACCGTTCTTC
>few|TRBJ2-1|TRBV6-5|.
CASSYSMGGIYNEQFF
TGTGCCAGCAGTTACTCGATGGGGGGAATCTACAATGAGCAGTTCTTC
>many|TRBJ2-5|TRBV3-1|.
CASSQSWIDKETQYF
TGTGCCAGCAGCCAATCTTGGATCGATAAAGAGACCCAGTACTTC
>.|TRBJ1-2|TRBV21-1|.
CASSTRWGEMCGYTF
TGTGCCAGCAGCACAAGGTGGGGGGAAATGTGCGGCTACACCTTC
>many|TRBJ1-5|TRBV6-1|.
CASSRAGYSNQPQHF
TGTGCCAGCAGTAGGGCGGGGTATAGCAATCAGCCCCAGCATTTT
>many|TRBJ2-7|TRBV5-1|TRBD1
CASSLVSGQAYEQYF
TGCGCCAGCAGCTTGGTTTCCGGACAGGCCTACGAGCAGTACTTC
>few|TRBJ1-1|TRBV5-1|TRBD1
CASSPTGGAAFF
TGCGCCAGCAGCCCTACAGGGGGCGCGGCTTTCTTT
>few|TRBJ1-1|TRBV5-6|.
CASSFEGRFSEAFF
TGTGCCAGCAGCTTCGAGGGGCGTTTTTCTGAAGCTTTCTTT
>few|TRBJ2-5|TRBV5-1|TRBD1
CASELDRGAGETQYF
TGCGCCAGCGAACTCGACAGGGGGGCTGGAGAGACCCAGTACTTC
>many|TRBJ2-1|TRBV12-3/TRBV12-4|.
CASSPNSYNEQFF
TGTGCCAGCAGTCCAAATAGCTACAATGAGCAGTTCTTC
>many|TRBJ2-5|TRBV27|.
CASSRWDKETQYF
TGTGCCAGCAGTCGGTGGGACAAAGAGACCCAGTACTTC
>many|TRBJ2-3|TRBV7-9|.
CASSFGPGGAYDTQYF
TGTGCCAGCAGCTTTGGCCCTGGGGGGGCCTACGATACGCAGTATTTT
>few|TRBJ2-3|TRBV10-3|TRBD2
CAISDPRTSPGTVDTQYF
TGTGCCATCAGTGACCCACGGACTAGCCCGGGAACCGTAGATACGCAGTATTTT
>.|TRBJ2-5|TRBV10-3|.
CAISEGEAGQQETQYF
TGTGCCATCAGTGAGGGGGAAGCGGGACAACAAGAGACCCAGTACTTC
>.|TRBJ2-1|TRBV4-1|TRBD2
CASSQQPGGADEQFF
TGCGCCAGCAGCCAACAGCCGGGGGGAGCGGATGAGCAGTTCTTC
>.|TRBJ1-2|TRBV12-3/TRBV12-4|.
CASSQPAGAGGYTF
TGTGCCAGCAGCCAACCCGCAGGGGCTGGGGGCTACACCTTC
>many|TRBJ2-5|TRBV5-1|TRBD2
CASSPRLAGQETQYF
TGCGCCAGCAGCCCGAGACTAGCGGGCCAAGAGACCCAGTACTTC